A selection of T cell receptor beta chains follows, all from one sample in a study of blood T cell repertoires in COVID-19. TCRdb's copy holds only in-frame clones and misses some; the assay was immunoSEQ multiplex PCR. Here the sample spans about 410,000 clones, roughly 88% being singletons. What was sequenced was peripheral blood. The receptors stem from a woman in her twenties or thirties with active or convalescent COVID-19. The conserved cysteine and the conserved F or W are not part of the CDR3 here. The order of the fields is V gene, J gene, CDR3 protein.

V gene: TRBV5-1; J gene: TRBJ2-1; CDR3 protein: ASSLGQGFNEQF
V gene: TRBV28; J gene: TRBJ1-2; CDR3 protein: ASRGTGFYGYT
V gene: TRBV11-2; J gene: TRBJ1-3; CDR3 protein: ASSLPPGIGNTIY
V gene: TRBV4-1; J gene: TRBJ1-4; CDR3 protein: ASSQVTQATTNEKLF
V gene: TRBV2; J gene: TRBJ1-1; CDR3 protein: ASWTGLMNTEAF
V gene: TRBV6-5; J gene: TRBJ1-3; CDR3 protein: ASSSLSGNTIY
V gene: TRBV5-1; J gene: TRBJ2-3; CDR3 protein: ASLGGSTDTQY
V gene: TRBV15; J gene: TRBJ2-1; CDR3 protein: ATSRSGNEQF
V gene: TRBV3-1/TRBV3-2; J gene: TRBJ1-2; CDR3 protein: ASSQDPGPEGGYT
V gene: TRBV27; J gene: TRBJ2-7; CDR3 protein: ASSSGLPSHYEQY
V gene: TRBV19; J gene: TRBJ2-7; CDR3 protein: ASSIDPSDGYEQY
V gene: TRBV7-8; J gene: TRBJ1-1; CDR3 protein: ASSLEREFRTEAF
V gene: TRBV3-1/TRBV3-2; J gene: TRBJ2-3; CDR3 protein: ASSQASGRTDTQY
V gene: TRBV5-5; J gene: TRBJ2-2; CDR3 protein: ASSLELAGTGELF
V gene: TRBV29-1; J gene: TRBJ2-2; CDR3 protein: SAGTGLNTGELF
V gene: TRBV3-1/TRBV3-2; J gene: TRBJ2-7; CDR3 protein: ASSRLTGQGQNEQY
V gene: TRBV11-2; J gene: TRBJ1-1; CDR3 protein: ASSLFSRVNTEAF
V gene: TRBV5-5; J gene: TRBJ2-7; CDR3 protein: ASRELLGGPYEQY
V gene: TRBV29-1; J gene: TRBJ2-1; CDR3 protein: SVEPQGVDNEQF
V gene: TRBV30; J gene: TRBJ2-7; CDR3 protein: AWITGGYEQY
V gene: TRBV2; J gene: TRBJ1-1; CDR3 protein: ASSERDRGPTEAF
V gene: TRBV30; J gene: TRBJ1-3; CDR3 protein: AWSRETGFGNTIY